This TCR beta chain emerged from a study of blood T cell repertoires in COVID-19. Across the study: COVID-19 samples from acute and convalescent phases originated in the United States, Italy and Spain. Nucleic acid was either cDNA or gDNA, and it came from T cells, B-cell-depleted T cells, or PBMCs.

With 5 bases removed from V and 1 base from J, the gap between germline ends came to 12 bases. The V gene's germline CDR1 is MNHEY and CDR2 SMNVEV (reference sequence). CDR3 length: 14 amino acids. In the source study's methods: Scientists estimated how many nucleated cells there were by amplifying reference gene primers. Some clones are missing from TCRdb's copy, which holds only in-frame ones; the method was immunoSEQ multiplex PCR. V and J calls and clone size are copied from that table; D and trimming were computed from the DNA. The sample records around 29,000 clones, over 75% being singletons. This sequence was found in a woman in her sixties or seventies with active or convalescent COVID-19. Sequencing input: peripheral blood. The chain combines TRBV27 with TRBJ2-7; a weak D match, TRBD1 (6 bases). CDR3 amino acids: CASSQLQGSYEQYF. The DNA of the CDR3 is TGTGCCAGCAGTCAGCTACAGGGATCCTACGAGCAGTACTTC.